A single sample is the source of the 2 T cell receptor beta chains below, sequenced in a study of shared clonotypes between healthy human individuals (dated by TCRdb to 2018 to 2020). The library was generated by the immunoSEQ multiplex PCR assay. In its TCRdb copy, this immuneACCESS table keeps in-frame sequences only and misses some clones. Where compared with another copy, unresolved V genes explain less than half of these, and the others have no known cause. The sample includes about a million clones, with approximately 80% observed a single time. In total, the top ten clones hold over 0.8% of the sample. Sequenced sample: memory CD4+ T cells from PBMCs. The cell subset or site label for this specimen denotes: CD45RA-negative fraction. All receptors come from a young man in good health. Some clones in this sample may be carry-over from other donors' samples.

The rearrangement uses TRBV5-1 and TRBJ2-1; no reliable D call. Germline V CDR1 and CDR2: SGHRS, YFSETQ. This CDR3 has 17 residues. The V end lost 0 bases, the J end lost 3 bases, and 16 bases lay between the germline ends. CDR3: CASSLGLTVLSYNEQFF. CDR3 coding DNA: TGCGCCAGCAGCTTGGGGCTGACGGTCCTCAGCTACAATGAGCAGTTCTTC.

In nucleotides, the CDR3 is TGTGCCAGCAGTTTGAGGGGACACAACACCGGGGAGCTGTTTTTT. Protein: CASSLRGHNTGELFF. The chain uses TRBV28 and TRBJ2-2; possible D gene TRBD1, 6 bases. Deletions cut 3 bases from V and 2 bases from J, with 10 bases between. This CDR3 comprises 15 residues. Germline CDR1 MDHEN, CDR2 SYDVKM.